The 29 T cell receptor beta chains below were found in one sample sequenced in a study of beta chain features in type 1 diabetes. The whole isolated RNA underwent reverse transcription, so sequencing captured expressed TCRB transcripts. Some clones are missing from TCRdb's copy, which holds only in-frame ones; the method was immunoSEQ multiplex PCR. The profile shows 200,000 to 250,000 clones, about a tenth of them singletons. The sample consisted of central memory CD4+ T cells from blood. These TCRs come from a man aged 18 to 29 in good health.

This clone has more than one count but fewer than ten. This chain connects TRBV29-1 to TRBJ1-4, with D unclear. Trimming shortened V by 4 bases and J by 8 bases, and 8 bases separated the two germline ends. There are 11 residues in the CDR3. From germline, CDR1 is SQVTM and CDR2 ANQGSEA. CDR3 loop: CSVGSGEKLFF. CDR3 nucleotides: TGCAGCGTTGGGAGTGGCGAAAAACTGTTTTTT.

The chain joins TRBV30 to TRBJ2-7; D is perhaps TRBD1 (5 bases). The length of the CDR3 is 15 residues. In germline, CDR1 is GTSNPN, CDR2 SVGIG (reference sequence). The germline V and J ends were trimmed by 2 bases and 5 bases, with 19 bases remaining between them. The CDR3 is CAWSWGSIASHEQYF. The DNA for the CDR3 is TGTGCCTGGAGTTGGGGCTCTATCGCATCCCACGAGCAGTACTTC.

J is TRBJ1-5 and V is TRBV4-1; 8 nucleotides align to TRBD1. Trimming cost V 1 base and J 2 bases; bases outside gene matches: 13. There are 19 residues in the CDR3. The germline CDR1 and CDR2 sequences are MGHRA and YSYEKL. In nucleotides, the CDR3 is TGCGCCAGCAGCCAAGTGGCAGGGGGCGCTTCCTGGGGCAATCAGCCCCAGCATTTT. Its protein product is CASSQVAGGASWGNQPQHF.

The chain links TRBV5-1 to TRBJ2-7; D possibly corresponds to TRBD2 (6 bases). V gave up 0 bases and J gave up 2 bases, with 9 bases separating them. CDR3 length: 14 amino acids. From germline, CDR1 is SGHRS and CDR2 YFSETQ. The CDR3 region has the DNA TGCGCCAGCAGCTTGGTTGCGGGAACCTACGAGCAGTACTTC. Translation: CASSLVAGTYEQYF.

As DNA, the CDR3 is TGTGCCAGCAGTCCATGGTTTTCAGTGAACACTGAAGCTTTCTTT. It yields the protein CASSPWFSVNTEAFF. The genes are TRBV7-9 and TRBJ1-1; D uncertain. The CDR3 consists of 15 residues. Germline CDR1 is SEHNR and CDR2 is FQNEAQ (reference sequence). Trimming stripped 6 bases from V and 0 bases from J, with 14 bases between.

This chain joins TRBV27 and TRBJ2-3; TRBD1 agrees at 8 bases. The J segment lost 4 bases and the V segment lost 4 bases, leaving 4 bases of the junction unmatched. The germline V gene encodes CDR1 MNHEY and CDR2 SMNVEV (reference sequence). The CDR3 has 14 residues. CDR3 loop: CASSYAGGADTQYF. CDR3 nucleotide sequence: TGTGCCAGCAGTTATGCAGGGGGCGCAGATACGCAGTATTTT.

This clone was recorded many times. The chain recombines TRBV25-1 with TRBJ2-6; the D gene could be TRBD1 or TRBD2 (5 bases each). This CDR3 contains 16 residues. V lost 6 bases and J 1 base, leaving 13 bases between the germline ends. The germline CDR1 and CDR2 sequences are MGHDK and SYGVNS. CDR3 region: CASSPVGGSGANVLTF. The CDR3 nucleotides are TGTGCCAGCAGCCCCGTTGGGGGATCTGGGGCCAACGTCCTGACTTTC.

This clone was seen many times. The chain combines TRBV7-2 with TRBJ2-6, with 9 bases matching TRBD1. The length of the CDR3 is 16 residues. The V gene end was trimmed by 4 bases and the J gene end by 0 bases; junction bases not matched to a gene: 1. Germline loops: CDR1 SGHTA, CDR2 FQGNSA. The CDR3 spells CASSWDRASGANVLTF. CDR3 DNA: TGTGCCAGCAGCTGGGACAGGGCCTCTGGGGCCAACGTCCTGACTTTC.

This clone was recorded a few times. This chain joins TRBV7-9 and TRBJ2-5; 7 bases line up with TRBD1. The CDR3 contains 14 residues. CDR1 is SEHNR, CDR2 FQNEAQ, per germline (reference sequence). V gave up 3 bases and J gave up 6 bases; unmatched junction bases: 7. CDR3 residues: CASSLRGGGQTQYF. In DNA form, the CDR3 reads TGTGCCAGCAGCTTGCGAGGGGGCGGACAGACCCAGTACTTC.

The chain recombines TRBV7-3 with TRBJ2-5, with D unclear. Per germline, CDR1 SGHTA and CDR2 FQGTGA. This CDR3 has 12 residues. Trimming removed 3 bases at V and 2 bases at J, with 4 bases between. CDR3 sequence reads: CASSFTQETQYF. CDR3 nucleotides: TGTGCCAGCAGCTTCACTCAAGAGACCCAGTACTTC. Full variable domain (outside the CDR3, taken from reference TRBV7-3 and TRBJ2-5): GAGVSQTPSNKVTEKGKYVELRCDPISGHTALYWYRQSLGQGPEFLIYFQGTGAADDSGLPNDRFFAVRPEGSVSTLKIQRTERGDSAVYLCASSFTQETQYFGPGTRLLVL.

The chain is built from TRBV27 and TRBJ2-1, with 8 positions matching TRBD1. The CDR3 loop spans 16 amino acids. The germline gives CDR1 MNHEY, CDR2 SMNVEV (reference sequence). V gave up 2 bases and J gave up 9 bases; unmatched junction bases: 12. CDR3 amino acids: CASSLAPQQTGAEQFF. CDR3 nucleotide sequence: TGTGCCAGCAGTTTAGCCCCCCAACAGACAGGGGCTGAGCAGTTCTTC.

This clone was counted between two and nine times. Within the sample, other DNA sequences also encode this same CDR3. This chain connects TRBV29-1 to TRBJ2-7; tentatively, D is TRBD1 (6 bases). V lost 7 bases and J 5 bases, leaving 12 bases between the germline ends. The CDR3 consists of 11 residues. Germline V gives CDR1 SQVTM, CDR2 ANQGSEA. The CDR3 is CSAGQSHEQYF. The DNA for the CDR3 is TGCAGCGCCGGACAGTCTCACGAGCAGTACTTC.

This clone has only a few counts. This rearrangement joins TRBV5-8 to TRBJ2-3; TRBD2 is a possible D gene (6 bases). V was shortened by 3 bases and J by 6 bases, with 17 bases between the two germline ends. The germline V gene encodes CDR1 SGHTS and CDR2 YDEGEE. This CDR3 is 15 amino acids long. CDR3 bases: TGTGCCAGCAGCTCGAGTCGGGGAGGTCCCGATACGCAGTATTTT. Translated, it gives CASSSSRGGPDTQYF. Full variable domain (rest looked up from reference TRBV5-8 and TRBJ2-3): EAGVTQSPTHLIKTRGQQATLRCSPISGHTSVYWYQQALGLGLQFLLWYDEGEERNRGNFPPRFSGRQFPNYSSELNVNALELEDSALYLCASSSSRGGPDTQYFGPGTRLTVL.

This clone came up a few times. This chain uses TRBV7-9 with TRBJ2-1; 7 nucleotides match TRBD2. Germline values: CDR1 SEHNR, CDR2 FQNEAQ (reference sequence). V shed 5 bases, J shed 3 bases, and the junction held 10 bases outside the gene matches. CDR3 size: 16 residues. The CDR3 coding sequence is TGTGCCAGCAGCCCCCCGGGGCTAGCGGACTACAATGAGCAGTTCTTC. Encoded protein: CASSPPGLADYNEQFF.

This clone came up a few times. The chain combines TRBV4-1 with TRBJ2-1; a possible D gene is TRBD2 (6 bases). Germline-derived CDR1 and CDR2 are MGHRA and YSYEKL. Trimming cost V 0 bases and J 4 bases, with 16 bases left between them. The CDR3 covers 17 residues. The CDR3 spells CASSQDRGLSGYNEQFF. The CDR3 bases are TGCGCCAGCAGCCAAGACCGGGGGTTGAGCGGATACAATGAGCAGTTCTTC.

The V call is TRBV18, the J call TRBJ2-2; D is possibly TRBD1 (6 bases). The CDR3 runs 15 residues. Germline-derived CDR1 and CDR2 are KGHSH and LQKENI. V lost 4 bases and J 2 bases, leaving 11 bases between the germline ends. As DNA, the CDR3 is TGTGCCAGCTCACTAAGGGACATAAACACCGGGGAGCTGTTTTTT. Amino acid sequence: CASSLRDINTGELFF.

This clone was observed a handful of times. The chain joins TRBV11-2 to TRBJ1-2; D is unresolved. The V gene lost 2 bases and the J gene lost 3 bases, with 7 bases spanning the gap. The CDR3 runs to 13 residues. The germline V gene encodes CDR1 SGHAT and CDR2 FQNNGV. The CDR3 nucleotides are TGTGCCAGCAGCTTAAGCTGGTACTATGGCTACACCTTC. Translated: CASSLSWYYGYTF.

The V call is TRBV7-8, the J call TRBJ1-4; TRBD1 might be the D (6 bases). V lost 5 bases and J lost 8, with 12 bases in between. CDR3 length equals 13 residues. The germline V gene has CDR1 SGHVS and CDR2 FQNEAQ. CDR3 sequence (DNA): TGTGCCAGCAGCCAAAGACAGGTCGAAAAACTGTTTTTT. Its protein is CASSQRQVEKLFF.

A few counts support this clone. The chain uses TRBV7-2 and TRBJ2-7; 8 nucleotides align to TRBD2. V lost 2 bases to trimming and J lost 2 bases; unmatched junction nucleotides: 11. Germline CDR1 reads SGHTA; CDR2 reads FQGNSA. The CDR3 is made up of 17 amino acids. The CDR3 here is CASSLQVAGINPYEQYF. CDR3 DNA sequence: TGTGCCAGCAGCTTACAGGTAGCGGGAATAAACCCCTACGAGCAGTACTTC. Combining the CDR3 with reference TRBV7-2 and TRBJ2-7 gives the whole variable domain GAGVSQSPSNKVTEKGKDVELRCDPISGHTALYWYRQSLGQGLEFLIYFQGNSAPDKSGLPSDRFSAERTGGSVSTLTIQRTQQEDSAVYLCASSLQVAGINPYEQYFGPGTRLTVT.

This clone was picked up a small number of times. The rearrangement joins TRBV7-3 to TRBJ2-2; D is perhaps TRBD2 (5 bases). This CDR3 comprises 14 residues. In germline, CDR1 is SGHTA, CDR2 FQGTGA. V dropped 2 bases and J dropped 3 bases, with 7 bases sitting between them. CDR3 DNA sequence: TGTGCCAGCAGCTTACGGGATGACACCGGGGAGCTGTTTTTT. The encoded protein is CASSLRDDTGELFF.

CDR3 amino acids: CASREGLGGVRTEAFF. CDR3 nucleotide sequence: TGTGCCAGCAGAGAGGGTTTGGGGGGCGTGAGGACTGAAGCTTTCTTT. The rearrangement links TRBV28 to TRBJ1-1; weak D call: TRBD1 (6 bases). Germline V lookup: CDR1 MDHEN, CDR2 SYDVKM. The CDR3 is 16 residues long. With 6 bases removed from V and 5 bases from J, the gap between germline ends came to 22 bases.

This clone has more than one count but fewer than ten. The V call is TRBV10-3, the J call TRBJ2-2, with TRBD2 matching over 10 bases. Germline V CDR1 and CDR2: ENHRY, SYGVKD. J was trimmed by 4 bases and V by 6 bases; bases with no gene match: 8. The CDR3 has 16 amino acids. The CDR3 loop is CAIRQAGGPITGELFF. As DNA, the CDR3 is TGTGCCATCAGACAAGCGGGAGGGCCCATCACCGGGGAGCTGTTTTTT.

The chain links TRBV13 to TRBJ1-3, with no clear D. Germline assignment: CDR1 PRHDT and CDR2 FYEKMQ (reference sequence). V gave up 6 bases and J gave up 0 bases, with 12 bases separating them. This CDR3 is built from 15 residues. CDR3 in amino acids: CASRFRRNSGNTIYF. The DNA of the CDR3 is TGTGCCAGCAGATTCCGCCGGAACTCTGGAAACACCATATATTTT.

This clone turned up a few times. The chain carries TRBV28 and TRBJ2-5; D not certain. The CDR3 consists of 14 residues. Germline CDR1 reads MDHEN; CDR2 reads SYDVKM. V lost 7 bases, J lost 2 bases, and 14 bases lay in between. The CDR3 DNA is TGTGCCAGCATAAGGTATCTCTGGCAAGAGACCCAGTACTTC. Protein: CASIRYLWQETQYF.

V usage is TRBV5-1 and J usage is TRBJ1-2, with D possibly matching TRBD1 (5 bases). CDR1 and CDR2 (germline): SGHRS, YFSETQ. This CDR3 spans 14 amino acids. V was trimmed by 4 bases and J by 1 base, leaving 11 bases between them. The CDR3 sequence: CASSGSTDNYGYTF. CDR3 coding DNA: TGCGCCAGCAGCGGATCGACAGATAACTATGGCTACACCTTC.

J is TRBJ2-7 and V is TRBV5-4, with 7 nucleotides matching TRBD2. Per germline, CDR1 SGHNT and CDR2 YYREEE (reference sequence). This CDR3 has 15 residues. Trimming removed 0 bases from V and 3 bases from J; junction bases left unmatched: 6. CDR3 in amino acids: CASSLGTRSDYEQYF. The DNA for the CDR3 is TGTGCCAGCAGCTTGGGGACTAGAAGCGACTACGAGCAGTACTTC.

The chain links TRBV4-3 to TRBJ2-3; 7 bases are a match to TRBD2. V dropped 2 bases and J dropped 5; count of bases not matched to a gene: 7. The germline V gene encodes CDR1 LGHNA and CDR2 YSLEER. The CDR3 is 15 amino acids. In nucleotides, the CDR3 is TGCGCCAGCAGCCAAAGCGGAGGCGGGAGAGATACGCAGTATTTT. Amino acid sequence: CASSQSGGGRDTQYF.

This clone has ten or more counts. This chain uses TRBV6-6 with TRBJ2-4; no clear D gene. The CDR3 is 12 residues long. CDR1 MNHNY and CDR2 SVGAGI come from the germline V gene (reference sequence). Trimming shortened V by 7 bases and J by 9 bases, and 13 bases separated the two germline ends. CDR3 region: CASTSSESIQYF. The DNA of the CDR3 is TGTGCCAGCACCAGCTCAGAGAGCATTCAGTACTTC.

The rearrangement joins TRBV18 to TRBJ2-5, with D tentatively TRBD1 (5 bases). V lost 1 base, J lost 0 bases, and 12 bases lay in between. The CDR3 sequence is 16 residues long. The germline CDR1 and CDR2 sequences are KGHSH and LQKENI. The CDR3 protein is CASSPLSAGNQETQYF. The CDR3 DNA follows: TGTGCCAGCTCACCACTTTCAGCAGGGAACCAAGAGACCCAGTACTTC.